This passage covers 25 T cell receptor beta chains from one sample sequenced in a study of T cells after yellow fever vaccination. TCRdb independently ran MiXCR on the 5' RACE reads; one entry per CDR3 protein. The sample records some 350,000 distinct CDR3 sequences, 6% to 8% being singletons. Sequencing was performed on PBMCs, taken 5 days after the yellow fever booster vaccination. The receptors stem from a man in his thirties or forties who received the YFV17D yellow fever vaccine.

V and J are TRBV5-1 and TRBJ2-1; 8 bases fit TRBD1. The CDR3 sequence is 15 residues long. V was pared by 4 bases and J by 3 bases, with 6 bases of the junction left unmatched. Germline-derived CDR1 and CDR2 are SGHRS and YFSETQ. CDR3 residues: CASSKGDRNYNEQFF. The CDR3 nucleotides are TGCGCCAGCAGCAAAGGGGACAGGAACTACAATGAGCAGTTCTTC.

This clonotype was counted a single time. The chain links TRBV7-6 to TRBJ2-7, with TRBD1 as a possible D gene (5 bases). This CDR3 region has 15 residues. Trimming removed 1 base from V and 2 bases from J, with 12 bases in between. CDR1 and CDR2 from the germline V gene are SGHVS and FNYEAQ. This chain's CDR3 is CASSLVQGRTYEQYF. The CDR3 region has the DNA TGTGCCAGCAGCTTAGTGCAGGGAAGAACCTACGAGCAGTACTTC.

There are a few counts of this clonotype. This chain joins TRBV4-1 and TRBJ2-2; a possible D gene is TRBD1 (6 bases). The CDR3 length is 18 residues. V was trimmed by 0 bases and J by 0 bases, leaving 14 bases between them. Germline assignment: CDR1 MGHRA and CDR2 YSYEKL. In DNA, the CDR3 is TGCGCCAGCAGCCAAGAAATTCCCGGGACAACGAACACCGGGGAGCTGTTTTTT. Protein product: CASSQEIPGTTNTGELFF.

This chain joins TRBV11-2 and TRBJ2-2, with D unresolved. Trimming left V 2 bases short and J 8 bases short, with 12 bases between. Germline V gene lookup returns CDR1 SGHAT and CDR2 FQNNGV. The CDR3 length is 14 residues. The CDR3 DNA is TGTGCCAGCAGCTTACTCCGGTTCTCTGGGGAGCTGTTTTTT. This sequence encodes CASSLLRFSGELFF.

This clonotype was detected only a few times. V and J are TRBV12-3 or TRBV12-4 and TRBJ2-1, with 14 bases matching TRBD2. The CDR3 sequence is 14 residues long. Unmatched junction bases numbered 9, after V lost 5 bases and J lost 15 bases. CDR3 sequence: CASSQGTSGSRLFF. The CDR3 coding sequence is TGTGCCAGCAGTCAAGGGACTAGCGGGAGTAGGCTGTTCTTC.

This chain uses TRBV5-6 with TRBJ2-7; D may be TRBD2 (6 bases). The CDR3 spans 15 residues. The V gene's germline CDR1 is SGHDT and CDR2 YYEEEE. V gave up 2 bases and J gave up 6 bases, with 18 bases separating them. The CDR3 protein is CASSFGGQWKREQYF. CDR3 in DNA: TGTGCCAGCAGCTTTGGAGGGCAGTGGAAGCGCGAGCAGTACTTC.

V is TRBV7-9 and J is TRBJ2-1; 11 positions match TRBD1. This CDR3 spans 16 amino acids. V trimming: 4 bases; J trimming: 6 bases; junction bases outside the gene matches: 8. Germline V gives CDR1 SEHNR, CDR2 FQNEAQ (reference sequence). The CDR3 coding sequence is TGTGCCAGCAGCTGGACAGGGGACAGGGGGAGCAATGAGCAGTTCTTC. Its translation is CASSWTGDRGSNEQFF. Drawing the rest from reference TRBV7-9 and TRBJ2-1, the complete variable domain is DTGVSQNPRHKITKRGQNVTFRCDPISEHNRLYWYRQTLGQGPEFLTYFQNEAQLEKSRLLSDRFSAERPKGSFSTLEIQRTEQGDSAMYLCASSWTGDRGSNEQFFGPGTRLTVL.

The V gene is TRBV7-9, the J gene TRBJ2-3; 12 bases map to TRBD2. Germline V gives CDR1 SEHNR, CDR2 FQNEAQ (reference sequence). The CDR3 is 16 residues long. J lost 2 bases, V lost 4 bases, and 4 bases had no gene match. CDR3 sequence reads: CASSSGLAGTTDTQYF. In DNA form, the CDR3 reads TGTGCCAGCAGCTCCGGACTAGCGGGGACCACAGATACGCAGTATTTT.

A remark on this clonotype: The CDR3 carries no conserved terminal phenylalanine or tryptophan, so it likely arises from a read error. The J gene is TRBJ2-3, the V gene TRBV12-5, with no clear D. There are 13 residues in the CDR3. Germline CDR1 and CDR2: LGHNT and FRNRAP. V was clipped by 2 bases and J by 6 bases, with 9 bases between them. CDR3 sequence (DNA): TGTGCTAGTGGTTTGCACAGCCCCGATACGCAGTATATT. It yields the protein CASGLHSPDTQYI.

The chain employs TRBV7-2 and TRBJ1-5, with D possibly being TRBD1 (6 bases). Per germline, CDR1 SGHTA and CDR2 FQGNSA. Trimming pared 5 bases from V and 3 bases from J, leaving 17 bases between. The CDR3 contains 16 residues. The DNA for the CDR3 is TGTGCCAGCAGCGAGAGGGGGGCAGGCCACAATCAGCCCCAGCATTTT. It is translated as CASSERGAGHNQPQHF.

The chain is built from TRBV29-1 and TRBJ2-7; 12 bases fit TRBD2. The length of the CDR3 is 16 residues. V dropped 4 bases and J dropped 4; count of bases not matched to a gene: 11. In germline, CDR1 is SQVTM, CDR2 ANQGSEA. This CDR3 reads CSVGGLAGRNLYEQYF. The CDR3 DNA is TGCAGCGTTGGTGGACTAGCGGGACGAAACTTATACGAGCAGTACTTC.

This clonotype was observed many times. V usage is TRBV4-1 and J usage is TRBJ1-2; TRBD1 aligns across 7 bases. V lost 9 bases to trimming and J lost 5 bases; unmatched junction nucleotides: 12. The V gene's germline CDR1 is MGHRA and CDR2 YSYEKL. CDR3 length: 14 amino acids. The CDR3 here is CASNDREGEYGYTF. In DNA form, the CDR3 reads TGCGCCAGTAACGACAGGGAGGGTGAATATGGCTACACCTTC.

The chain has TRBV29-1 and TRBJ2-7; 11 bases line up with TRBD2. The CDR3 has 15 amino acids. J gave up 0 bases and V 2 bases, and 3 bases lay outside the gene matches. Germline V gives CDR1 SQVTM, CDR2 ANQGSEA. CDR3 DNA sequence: TGCAGCGTTGAAAGACTAGCGGGGCTCTCCTACGAGCAGTACTTC. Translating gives CSVERLAGLSYEQYF.

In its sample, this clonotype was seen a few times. The CDR3 region has the DNA TGTGCCAGCAGCTTAACTCCTCTGCCCTACAATGAGCAGTTCTTC. Translated: CASSLTPLPYNEQFF. This chain links TRBV7-2 with TRBJ2-1; D is undetermined. From germline, CDR1 is SGHTA and CDR2 FQGNSA. The length of the CDR3 is 15 residues. Trimming took off 2 bases at V and 2 bases at J, with 10 bases between the two ends.

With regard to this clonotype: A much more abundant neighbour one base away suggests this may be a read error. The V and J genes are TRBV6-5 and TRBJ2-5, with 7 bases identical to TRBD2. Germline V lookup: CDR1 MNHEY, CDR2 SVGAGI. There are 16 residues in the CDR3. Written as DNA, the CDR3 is TGTCCCAGCAGCTATAGCGGGCGCCCCCGGGGGGAGACCCAGTACTTC. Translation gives CPSSYSGRPRGETQYF.

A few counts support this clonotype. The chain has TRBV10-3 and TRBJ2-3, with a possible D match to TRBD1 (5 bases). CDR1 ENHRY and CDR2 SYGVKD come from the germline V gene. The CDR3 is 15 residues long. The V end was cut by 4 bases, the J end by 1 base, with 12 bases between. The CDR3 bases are TGTGCCATCAGTGGCAGGGCAAGGGGCACAGATACGCAGTATTTT. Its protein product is CAISGRARGTDTQYF.

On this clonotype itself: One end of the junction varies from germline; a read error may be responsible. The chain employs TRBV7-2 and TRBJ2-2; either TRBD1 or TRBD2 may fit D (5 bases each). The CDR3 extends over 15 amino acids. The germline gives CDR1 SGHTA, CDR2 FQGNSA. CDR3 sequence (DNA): TGTGCCAGCAGCATTATCGGAGAGGACACCGGGGAGCCGTTTTTT. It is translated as CASSIIGEDTGEPFF.

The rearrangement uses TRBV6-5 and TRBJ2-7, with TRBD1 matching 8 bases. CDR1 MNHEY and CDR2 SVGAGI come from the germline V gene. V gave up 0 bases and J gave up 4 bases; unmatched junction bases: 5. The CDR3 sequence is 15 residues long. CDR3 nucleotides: TGTGCCAGCAGTTACTCCCCGGACAGGGCGTACGAGCAGTACTTC. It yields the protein CASSYSPDRAYEQYF.

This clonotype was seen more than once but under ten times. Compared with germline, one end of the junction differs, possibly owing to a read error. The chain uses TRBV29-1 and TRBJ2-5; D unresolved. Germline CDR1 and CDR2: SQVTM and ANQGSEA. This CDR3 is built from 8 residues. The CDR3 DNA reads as TGCAGCCCAGCCCCCCACTGCTTC. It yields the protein CSPAPHCF.

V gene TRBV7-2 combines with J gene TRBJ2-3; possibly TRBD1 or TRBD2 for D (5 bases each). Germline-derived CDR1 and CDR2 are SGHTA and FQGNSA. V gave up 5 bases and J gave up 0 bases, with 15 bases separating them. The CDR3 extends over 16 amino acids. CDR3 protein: CASSPSMRGSTDTQYF. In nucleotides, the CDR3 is TGTGCCAGCAGCCCCTCTATGAGGGGAAGCACAGATACGCAGTATTTT.

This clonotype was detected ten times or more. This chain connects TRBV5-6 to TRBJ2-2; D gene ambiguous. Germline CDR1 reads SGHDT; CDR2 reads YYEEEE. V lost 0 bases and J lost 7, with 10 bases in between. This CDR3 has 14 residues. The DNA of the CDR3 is TGTGCCAGCAGCTTGGGGTTAGCCGGCGGGGAGCTGTTTTTT. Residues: CASSLGLAGGELFF. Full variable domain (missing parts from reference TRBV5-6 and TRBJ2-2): DAGVTQSPTHLIKTRGQQVTLRCSPKSGHDTVSWYQQALGQGPQFIFQYYEEEERQRGNFPDRFSGHQFPNYSSELNVNALLLGDSALYLCASSLGLAGGELFFGEGSRLTVL.

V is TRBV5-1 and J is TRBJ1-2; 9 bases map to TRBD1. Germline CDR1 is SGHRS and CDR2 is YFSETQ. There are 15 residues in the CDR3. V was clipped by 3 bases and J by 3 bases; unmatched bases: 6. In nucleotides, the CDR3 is TGCGCCAGCAGCTCAAAGGACAGGGGTGACTATGGCTACACCTTC. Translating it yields CASSSKDRGDYGYTF.

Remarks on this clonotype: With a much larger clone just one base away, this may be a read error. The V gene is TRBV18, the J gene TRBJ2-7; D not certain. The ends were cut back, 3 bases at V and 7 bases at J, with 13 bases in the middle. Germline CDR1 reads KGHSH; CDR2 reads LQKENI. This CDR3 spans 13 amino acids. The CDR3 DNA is TGTGCCAGCTCACCTCAGACCGCGGTGGAGCAGTACTTC. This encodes CASSPQTAVEQYF.

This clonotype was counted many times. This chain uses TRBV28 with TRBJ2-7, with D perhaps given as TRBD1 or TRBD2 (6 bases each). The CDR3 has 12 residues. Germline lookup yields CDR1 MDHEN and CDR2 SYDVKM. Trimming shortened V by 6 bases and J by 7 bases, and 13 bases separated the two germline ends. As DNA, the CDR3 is TGTGCCAGCAGACCAGAAGGGGGGGAGCAGTACTTC. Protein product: CASRPEGGEQYF.

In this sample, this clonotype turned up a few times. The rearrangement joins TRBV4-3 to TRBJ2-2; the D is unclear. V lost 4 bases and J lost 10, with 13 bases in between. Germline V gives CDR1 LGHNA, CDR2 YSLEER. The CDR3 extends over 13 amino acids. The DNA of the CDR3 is TGCGCCAGCAGCCCTATAGGCGGAGAGGAGCTGTTTTTT. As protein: CASSPIGGEELFF.